This paragraph covers one T cell receptor (beta chain) sequence. Its specificity is unknown. The data originate from a study of pediatric ulcerative colitis. General study findings and limits: Blood samples from a couple of patients yielded substantially fewer templates and were excluded from blood-rectal overlap analysis. This repertoire reflects total lymphocytes rather than subpopulations like regulatory T cells.

Colonoscopy and blood draw happened at the same time. TCRdb keeps only in-frame clones here, not all; method: immunoSEQ multiplex PCR. The sample yields some 10,000 clones, over 75% seen once. Sequenced material: blood. This clonotype was sampled from a girl under 18 with moderate ulcerative colitis.

This CDR3 reads CASSARASLPYEQYF. In nucleotides, the CDR3 is TGTGCCAGCAGTGCACGGGCATCCCTCCCCTACGAGCAGTACTTC. The V and J genes are TRBV27 and TRBJ2-7, with D hard to call. CDR3 length equals 15 residues. Between the trimmed V and J ends, which lost 5 bases and 2 bases, there was a span of 16 bases. Germline V gene data show CDR1 as MNHEY and CDR2 as SMNVEV (reference sequence).